The next 15 T cell receptor beta chains were all read from a single sample in a study of T cell repertoires in cytomegalovirus infection. One entry per CDR3 protein, called by TCRdb with MiXCR from the reads. The sample records more than 90,000 distinct CDR3 sequences, over 9% being singletons. Their antigens remain unidentified. Sequenced material: PBMCs, sequenced either directly or after in vitro stimulation (not recorded which). The receptors were sampled from a human donor in good health (CMV status not recorded). Some clones in this sample may be carry-over from other donors' samples.

CDR3 region: CASTERNSPLHF. The CDR3 DNA follows: TGTGCCAGCACTGAAAGGAATTCACCCCTCCACTTT. V and J are TRBV6-6 and TRBJ1-6; D gene ambiguous. From germline, CDR1 is MNHNY and CDR2 SVGAGI (reference sequence). V lost 7 bases to trimming and J lost 7 bases, with 8 bases between them. This CDR3 spans 12 amino acids.

This clonotype was seen a handful of times. The J gene is TRBJ2-3, the V gene TRBV24-1; possible D gene TRBD2, 6 bases. This CDR3 spans 19 amino acids. CDR1 is KGHDR, CDR2 SFDVKD, per germline. V lost 2 bases to trimming and J lost 2 bases, with 22 bases between them. The CDR3 reads CATSDSTDEGGEYTDTQYF. The CDR3 coding sequence is TGTGCCACCAGTGATTCCACCGATGAAGGAGGGGAGTACACAGATACGCAGTATTTT.

This clonotype was seen ten or more times. The chain carries TRBV28 and TRBJ2-7; 9 bases are a match to TRBD2. CDR3 length equals 16 residues. Germline V gives CDR1 MDHEN, CDR2 SYDVKM. After removal of 6 bases from V and 0 bases from J, the junction contained 9 bases not matched to a gene. The CDR3 sequence: CASRGLAGHNSYEQYF. CDR3 bases: TGTGCCAGCAGGGGTCTAGCGGGACACAACTCCTACGAGCAGTACTTC.

This clonotype appeared many times. J is TRBJ1-1 and V is TRBV7-2; 10 bases agree with TRBD1. This CDR3 region has 13 residues. Losses at the gene ends were 5 bases for V and 8 bases for J; bases not matched to a gene: 5. CDR1 is SGHTA, CDR2 FQGNSA, per germline. The CDR3 protein is CASSPGQGQEAFF. The CDR3 region has the DNA TGTGCCAGCAGCCCGGGACAGGGGCAGGAAGCTTTCTTT.

This clonotype was picked up many times. The chain carries TRBV6-2 or TRBV6-3 and TRBJ1-1; no firm D call. The CDR3 is 15 residues long. Germline V CDR1 and CDR2: MNHEY, SVGEGT. V was clipped by 0 bases and J by 3 bases, with 11 bases between them. The CDR3 here is CASSYSERADTEAFF. The CDR3 DNA follows: TGTGCCAGCAGTTACTCTGAAAGGGCGGACACTGAAGCTTTCTTT.

There are many counts of this clonotype. This chain uses TRBV6-1 with TRBJ2-1; 15 nucleotides match TRBD2. V shed 6 bases, J shed 12 bases, and the junction held 15 bases outside the gene matches. From germline, CDR1 is MNHNS and CDR2 SASEGT. The length of the CDR3 is 17 residues. CDR3 bases: TGTGCCAGCAGCCTTACATCGGGACTAGCGGGAGGAATAGGGCAGTTCTTC. Translation: CASSLTSGLAGGIGQFF.

The genes are TRBV20-1 and TRBJ1-2; D may be TRBD1 (5 bases). CDR1 and CDR2 (germline): DFQATT, SNEGSKA (reference sequence). The CDR3 length is 12 residues. V was trimmed by 8 bases and J by 3 bases, leaving 13 bases between them. The CDR3, as DNA: TGCAGTTGCGGAGGGGCGGACTATGGCTACACCTTC. Translating it yields CSCGGADYGYTF.

J is TRBJ1-5 and V is TRBV12-3 or TRBV12-4; a weak D match, TRBD1 (6 bases). This CDR3 is built from 15 residues. The V gene lost 4 bases and the J gene lost 5 bases, with 15 bases spanning the gap. In DNA form, the CDR3 reads TGTGCCAGCAGTTCCGGGACACCGAGGGATCAGCCCCAGCATTTT. It translates to CASSSGTPRDQPQHF.

This CDR3 reads CASSMRRNTEAFF. CDR3 sequence (DNA): TGTGCCAGTAGTATGAGGAGAAACACTGAAGCTTTCTTT. This chain joins TRBV19 and TRBJ1-1; D remains ambiguous. The V end lost 3 bases, the J end lost 2 bases, and 7 bases lay between the germline ends. CDR1 LNHDA and CDR2 SQIVND come from the germline V gene (reference sequence). The CDR3 spans 13 residues.

This clonotype occurred a few times. The gene calls are TRBV30 and TRBJ2-1; no clear D gene. The CDR3 sequence is 12 residues long. The V end lost 2 bases, the J end lost 4 bases, and 6 bases lay between the germline ends. CDR1 and CDR2 from the germline V gene are GTSNPN and SVGIG (reference sequence). The CDR3 is CAWSLGYNEQFF. CDR3 coding DNA: TGTGCCTGGAGTCTGGGTTACAATGAGCAGTTCTTC.

There are a few counts of this clonotype. J is TRBJ1-2 and V is TRBV24-1; unclear D gene. The germline V and J ends were trimmed by 6 bases and 2 bases, with 9 bases remaining between them. Per germline, CDR1 KGHDR and CDR2 SFDVKD. The CDR3 contains 13 residues. The CDR3 spells CATSSGFNYGYTF. CDR3 coding DNA: TGTGCCACCAGTTCGGGTTTCAACTATGGCTACACCTTC.

Many counts were recorded for this clonotype. J is TRBJ2-7 and V is TRBV7-9, with D possibly being TRBD2 (5 bases). Germline assignment: CDR1 SEHNR and CDR2 FQNEAQ (reference sequence). The CDR3 consists of 13 residues. V lost 4 bases and J lost 4, with 11 bases in between. The CDR3 coding sequence is TGTGCCAGCAGCTCTCGGGGAGCGTACGAGCAGTACTTC. It encodes CASSSRGAYEQYF.

This clonotype has at least ten counts. This sequence joins TRBV6-6 and TRBJ2-1; unclear D gene. The germline V gene encodes CDR1 MNHNY and CDR2 SVGAGI (reference sequence). V was shortened by 4 bases and J by 10 bases, with 14 bases between the two germline ends. The CDR3 is 13 amino acids. The CDR3 here is CASSWASRWEQFF. CDR3 nucleotides: TGTGCCAGCAGTTGGGCGAGCAGGTGGGAGCAGTTCTTC.

This clonotype was observed a few times. The gene calls are TRBV27 and TRBJ2-2; 12 bases are a match to TRBD2. Germline lookup yields CDR1 MNHEY and CDR2 SMNVEV (reference sequence). J gave up 5 bases and V 6 bases, and 7 bases lay outside the gene matches. CDR3 size: 16 residues. CDR3 loop: CASSPPGTSGTGELFF. CDR3 coding DNA: TGTGCCAGCAGCCCACCGGGGACTAGCGGGACCGGGGAGCTGTTTTTT.

This clonotype was seen many times. The chain links TRBV7-2 to TRBJ2-7; no definite D call. V was trimmed by 5 bases and J by 7 bases, leaving 9 bases between them. Germline loops: CDR1 SGHTA, CDR2 FQGNSA. This CDR3 has 11 residues. The DNA for the CDR3 is TGTGCCAGCAGCCTAAAAGTTGAGCAGTACTTC. It yields the protein CASSLKVEQYF.